The following is a TCR beta chain sequence with its context. The source of the sample is a study of blood T cell repertoires in COVID-19. At the level of the study: Acute and convalescent COVID-19 samples came from the United States, Italy and Spain.

This CDR3 is 15 amino acids long. Germline V gene sequence: CDR1 SGHAT, CDR2 FQNNGV. V was pared by 4 bases and J by 12 bases, with 14 bases of the junction left unmatched. Measured with immunoSEQ multiplex PCR; TCRdb has only the in-frame clones, and not every one. The sample carries around 78,000 clones, around 89% recorded once. The source material was PBMCs or T cells enriched from blood (not recorded which). This chain links TRBV11-2 with TRBJ2-1, with TRBD1 matching over 8 bases. The sequence came from a woman between 50 and 59 years old with acute COVID-19. The CDR3 DNA is TGTGCCAGCAGCTCAACTACAACAGGGGGAGAACGGCAGTTCTTC. Translating it yields CASSSTTTGGERQFF.